Below, one T cell receptor beta chain is given with its context. The CDR3 has 15 amino acids. The V and J ends lost 1 base and 0 bases respectively, with 9 bases between them. Germline assignment: CDR1 SGHVS and CDR2 FQNEAQ. The PCR was carried out with 60 Vbeta primers and 13 Jbeta primers. Profiled with immunoSEQ multiplex PCR; TCRdb holds only in-frame clones, not every one. The table lists a few hundred thousand clones, more than 60% of them singletons. The sample comes from a study of cytomegalovirus exposure and HLA in healthy donors. The chain carries TRBV7-8 and TRBJ1-1; D is possibly TRBD1 (6 bases). The sequenced material came from PBMCs. This clonotype was obtained from a young woman in good health and CMV-seronegative. CDR3 loop: CASSLEDSLNTEAFF. CDR3 bases: TGTGCCAGCAGCTTAGAGGACAGCCTGAACACTGAAGCTTTCTTT.